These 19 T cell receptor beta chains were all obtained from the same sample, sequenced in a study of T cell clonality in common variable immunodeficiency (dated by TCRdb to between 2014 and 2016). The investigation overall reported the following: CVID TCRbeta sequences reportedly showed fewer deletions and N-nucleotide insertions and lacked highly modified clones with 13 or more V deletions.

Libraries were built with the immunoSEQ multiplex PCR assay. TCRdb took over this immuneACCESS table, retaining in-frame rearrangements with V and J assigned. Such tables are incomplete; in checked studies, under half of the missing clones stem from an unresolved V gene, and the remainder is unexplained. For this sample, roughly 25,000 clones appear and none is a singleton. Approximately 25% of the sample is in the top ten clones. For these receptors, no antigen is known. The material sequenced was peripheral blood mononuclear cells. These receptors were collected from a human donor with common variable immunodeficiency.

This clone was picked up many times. CDR3 loop: CASSQGVTGSYEQYF. CDR3 bases read: TGTGCCAGCAGCCAAGGGGTTACAGGTTCCTACGAG. The J gene is TRBJ2-7, the V gene TRBV3-1 (or the pseudogene TRBV3-2), with TRBD1 as a possible D gene (5 bases). The read ends 3 residues shy of where the CDR3 ends; the end is completed using the germline J gene. Germline CDR1 is LGHDT and CDR2 is YNNKEL (reference sequence). Trimming removed 1 base at V and 1 base at J, with 11 bases between. The CDR3 is made up of 15 amino acids.

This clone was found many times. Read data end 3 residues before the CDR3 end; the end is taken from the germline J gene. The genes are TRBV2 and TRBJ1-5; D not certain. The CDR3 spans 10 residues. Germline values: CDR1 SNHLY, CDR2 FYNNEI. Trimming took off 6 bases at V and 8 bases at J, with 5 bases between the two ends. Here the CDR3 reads CASSYKPQHF. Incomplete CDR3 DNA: TGTGCCAGCAGCTATAAGCCC.

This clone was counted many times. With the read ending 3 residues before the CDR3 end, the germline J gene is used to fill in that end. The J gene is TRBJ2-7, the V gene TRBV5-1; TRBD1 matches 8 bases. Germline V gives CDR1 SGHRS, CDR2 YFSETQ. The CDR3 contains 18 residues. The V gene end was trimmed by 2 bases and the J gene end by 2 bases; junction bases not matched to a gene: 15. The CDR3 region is CASSFHRGQGSTAYEQYF. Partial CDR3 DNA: TGCGCCAGCAGCTTCCACCGCGGACAGGGTAGTACAGCCTACGAG. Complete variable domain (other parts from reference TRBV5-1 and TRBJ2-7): KAGVTQTPRYLIKTRGQQVTLSCSPISGHRSVSWYQQTPGQGLQFLFEYFSETQRNKGNFPGRFSGRQFSNSRSEMNVSTLELGDSALYLCASSFHRGQGSTAYEQYFGPGTRLTVT.

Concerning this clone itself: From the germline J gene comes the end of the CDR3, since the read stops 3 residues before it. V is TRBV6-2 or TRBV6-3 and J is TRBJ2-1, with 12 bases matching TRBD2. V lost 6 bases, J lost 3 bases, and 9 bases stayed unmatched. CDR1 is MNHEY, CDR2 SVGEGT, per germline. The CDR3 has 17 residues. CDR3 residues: CASRRILAGGFYNEQFF. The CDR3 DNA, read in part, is TGTGCCAGCAGGAGAATCCTAGCGGGGGGGTTCTACAATGAG.

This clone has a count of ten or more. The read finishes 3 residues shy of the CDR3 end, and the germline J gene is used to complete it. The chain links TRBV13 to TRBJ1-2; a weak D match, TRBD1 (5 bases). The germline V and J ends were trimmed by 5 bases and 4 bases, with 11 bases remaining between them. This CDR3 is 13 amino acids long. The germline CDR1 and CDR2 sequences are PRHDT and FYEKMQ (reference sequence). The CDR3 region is CASSGGESYGYTF. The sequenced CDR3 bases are TGTGCCAGCAGCGGGGGGGAATCCTATGGC.

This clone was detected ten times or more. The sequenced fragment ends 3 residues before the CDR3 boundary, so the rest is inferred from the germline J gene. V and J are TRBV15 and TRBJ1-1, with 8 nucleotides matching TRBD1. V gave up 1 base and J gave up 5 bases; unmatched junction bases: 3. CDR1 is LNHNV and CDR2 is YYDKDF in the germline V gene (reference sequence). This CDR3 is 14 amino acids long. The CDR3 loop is CATSRARGLTEAFF. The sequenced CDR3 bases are TGTGCCACCAGCAGAGCCAGGGGGCTGACTGAA.

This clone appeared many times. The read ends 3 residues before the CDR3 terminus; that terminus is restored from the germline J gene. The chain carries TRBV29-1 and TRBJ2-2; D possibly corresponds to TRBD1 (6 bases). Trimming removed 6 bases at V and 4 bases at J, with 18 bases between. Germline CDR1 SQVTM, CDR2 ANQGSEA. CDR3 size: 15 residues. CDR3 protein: CSVQWGQLGTGELFF. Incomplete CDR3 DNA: TGCAGCGTCCAGTGGGGGCAGCTCGGCACCGGGGAG.

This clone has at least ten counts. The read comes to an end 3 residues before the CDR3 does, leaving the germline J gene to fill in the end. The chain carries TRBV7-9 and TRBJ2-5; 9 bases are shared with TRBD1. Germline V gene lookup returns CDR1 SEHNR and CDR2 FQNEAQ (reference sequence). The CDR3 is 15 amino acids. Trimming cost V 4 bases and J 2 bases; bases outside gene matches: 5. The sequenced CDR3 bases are TGTGCCAGCAGCTCGACAGGGGGTAGGCAAGAGACC. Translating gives CASSSTGGRQET. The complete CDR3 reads CASSSTGGRQETQYF.

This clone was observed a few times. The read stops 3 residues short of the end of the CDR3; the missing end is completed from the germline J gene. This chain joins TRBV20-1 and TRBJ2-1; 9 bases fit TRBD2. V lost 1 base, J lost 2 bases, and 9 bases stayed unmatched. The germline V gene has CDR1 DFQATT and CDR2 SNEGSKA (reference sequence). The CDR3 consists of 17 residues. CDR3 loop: CSARGSSGTVTYNEQFF. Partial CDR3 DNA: TGCAGTGCTAGAGGTTCTAGCGGGACCGTAACCTACAATGAG.

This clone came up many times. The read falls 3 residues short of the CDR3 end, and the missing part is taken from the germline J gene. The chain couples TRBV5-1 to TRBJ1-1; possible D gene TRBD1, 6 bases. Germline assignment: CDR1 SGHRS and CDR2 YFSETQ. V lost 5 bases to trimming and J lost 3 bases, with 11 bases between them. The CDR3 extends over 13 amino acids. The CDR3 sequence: CASSRGMDTEAFF. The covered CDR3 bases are TGCGCCAGCAGTAGGGGGATGGACACTGAA. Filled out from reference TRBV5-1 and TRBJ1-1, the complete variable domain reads KAGVTQTPRYLIKTRGQQVTLSCSPISGHRSVSWYQQTPGQGLQFLFEYFSETQRNKGNFPGRFSGRQFSNSRSEMNVSTLELGDSALYLCASSRGMDTEAFFGQGTRLTVV.

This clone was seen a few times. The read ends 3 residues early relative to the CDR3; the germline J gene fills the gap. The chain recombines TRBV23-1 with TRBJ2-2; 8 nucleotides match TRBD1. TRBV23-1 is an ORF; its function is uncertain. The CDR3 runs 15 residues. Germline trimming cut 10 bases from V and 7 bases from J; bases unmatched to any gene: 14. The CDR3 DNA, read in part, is TGCGCCAACCTAAGACAGGGGAATCTCGGCGGGGAG. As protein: CANLRQGNLGGE. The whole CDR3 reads CANLRQGNLGGELFF.

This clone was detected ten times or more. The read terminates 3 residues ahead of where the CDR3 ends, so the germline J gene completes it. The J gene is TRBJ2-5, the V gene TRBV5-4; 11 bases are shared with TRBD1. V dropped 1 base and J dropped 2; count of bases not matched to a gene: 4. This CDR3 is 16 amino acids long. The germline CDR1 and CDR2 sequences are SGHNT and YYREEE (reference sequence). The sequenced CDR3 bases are TGTGCCAGCAGCTTGCCCAGGGACAGGGGGCAAGAGACC. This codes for CASSLPRDRGQET. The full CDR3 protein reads CASSLPRDRGQETQYF.

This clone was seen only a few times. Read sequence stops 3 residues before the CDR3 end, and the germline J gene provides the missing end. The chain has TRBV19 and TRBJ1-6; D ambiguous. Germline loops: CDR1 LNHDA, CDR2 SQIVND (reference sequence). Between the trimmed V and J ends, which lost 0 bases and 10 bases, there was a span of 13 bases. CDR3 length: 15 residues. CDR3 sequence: CASSIDLSAESPLHF. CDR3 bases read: TGTGCCAGTAGTATAGATCTAAGTGCCGAATCACCC.

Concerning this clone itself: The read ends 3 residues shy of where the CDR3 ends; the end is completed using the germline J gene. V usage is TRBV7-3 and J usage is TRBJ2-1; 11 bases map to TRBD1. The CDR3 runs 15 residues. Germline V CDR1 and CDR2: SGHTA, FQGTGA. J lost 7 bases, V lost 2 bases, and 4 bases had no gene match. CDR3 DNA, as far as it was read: TGTGCCAGCAGCTTAGGACAGGGGGCTGGGAATGAG. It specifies CASSLGQGAGNE. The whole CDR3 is CASSLGQGAGNEQFF.

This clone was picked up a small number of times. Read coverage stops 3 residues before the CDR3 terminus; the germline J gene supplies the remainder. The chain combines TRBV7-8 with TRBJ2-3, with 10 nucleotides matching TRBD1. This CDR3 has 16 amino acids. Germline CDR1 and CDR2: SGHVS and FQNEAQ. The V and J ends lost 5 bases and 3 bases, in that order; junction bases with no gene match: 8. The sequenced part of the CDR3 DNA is TGTGCCAGCAGCCTCCGGGGACAGGGGTTAACAGATACG. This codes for CASSLRGQGLTDT. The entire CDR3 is CASSLRGQGLTDTQYF.

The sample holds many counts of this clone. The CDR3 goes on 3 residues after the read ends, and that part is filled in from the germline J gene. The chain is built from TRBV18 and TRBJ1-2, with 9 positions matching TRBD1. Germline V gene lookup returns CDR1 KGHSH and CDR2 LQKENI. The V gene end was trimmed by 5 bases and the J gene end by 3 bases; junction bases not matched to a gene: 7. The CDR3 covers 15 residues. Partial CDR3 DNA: TGTGCCAGCTCATTGGGACAGGGAAAAGACTATGGC. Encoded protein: CASSLGQGKDYG. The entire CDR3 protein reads CASSLGQGKDYGYTF.

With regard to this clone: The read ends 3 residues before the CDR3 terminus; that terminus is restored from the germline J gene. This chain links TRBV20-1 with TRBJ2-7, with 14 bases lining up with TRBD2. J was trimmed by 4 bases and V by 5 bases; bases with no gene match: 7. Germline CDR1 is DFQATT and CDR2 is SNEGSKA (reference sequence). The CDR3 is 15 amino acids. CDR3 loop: CSAGGLAGAPYEQYF. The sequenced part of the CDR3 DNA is TGCAGTGCTGGGGGACTAGCGGGAGCCCCTTACGAG.

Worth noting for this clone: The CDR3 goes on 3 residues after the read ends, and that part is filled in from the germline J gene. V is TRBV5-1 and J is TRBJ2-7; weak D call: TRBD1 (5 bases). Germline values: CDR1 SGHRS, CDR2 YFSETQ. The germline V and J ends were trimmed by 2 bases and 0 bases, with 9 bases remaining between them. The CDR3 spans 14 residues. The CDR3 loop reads CASSFRQSSYEQYF. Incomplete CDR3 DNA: TGCGCCAGCAGCTTTAGACAGAGCTCCTACGAG.

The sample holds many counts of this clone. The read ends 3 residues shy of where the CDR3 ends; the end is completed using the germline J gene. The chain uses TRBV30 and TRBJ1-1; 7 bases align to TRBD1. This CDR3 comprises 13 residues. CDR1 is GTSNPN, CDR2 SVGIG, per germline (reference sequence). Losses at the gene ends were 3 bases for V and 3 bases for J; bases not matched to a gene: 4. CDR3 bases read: TGTGCCTGGAGCCAAGACAGGGACACTGAA. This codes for CAWSQDRDTE. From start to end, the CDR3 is CAWSQDRDTEAFF.